This entry lists 32 T cell receptor beta chains sequenced from one sample in a study of blood T cell repertoires in COVID-19. Libraries were prepared by immunoSEQ multiplex PCR; TCRdb keeps only in-frame clonotypes and omits some of them. There are about 260,000 clones in the sample; roughly 87% occur only once, and 2% to 2.5% lies in the top ten. The sample consisted of peripheral blood. The receptors were gathered from a woman aged 45-59 years who had recovered from COVID-19.

The rearrangement uses TRBV5-1 and TRBJ1-2; D gene ambiguous. CDR3 length: 15 amino acids. V lost 2 bases, J lost 5 bases, and 16 bases lay in between. CDR1 is SGHRS and CDR2 is YFSETQ in the germline V gene. CDR3 DNA: TGCGCCAGCAGCTTTACCGGGATAAAGCGTTATGGCTACACCTTC. Its protein is CASSFTGIKRYGYTF.

This clone was seen a few times. The chain recombines TRBV5-1 with TRBJ2-1; D may be TRBD2 (5 bases). V lost 1 base and J 7 bases, leaving 9 bases between the germline ends. Germline CDR1 is SGHRS and CDR2 is YFSETQ. The CDR3 length is 13 residues. CDR3 DNA: TGCGCCAGCAGCTTGTTTGGGGAGAATGAGCAGTTCTTC. As protein: CASSLFGENEQFF.

The gene calls are TRBV6-5 and TRBJ1-2; D perhaps matches TRBD1 (6 bases). The ends were cut back, 6 bases at V and 7 bases at J, with 21 bases in the middle. CDR3 length: 15 residues. Per germline, CDR1 MNHEY and CDR2 SVGAGI. In DNA, the CDR3 is TGTGCCAGCAGACCGCGGCCAGGGGCTCCGTTTGGCTACACCTTC. It codes for CASRPRPGAPFGYTF.

This rearrangement joins TRBV6-5 to TRBJ1-3; perhaps TRBD1 as D (6 bases). V lost 6 bases, J lost 3 bases, and 12 bases lay in between. Germline assignment: CDR1 MNHEY and CDR2 SVGAGI. This CDR3 is 14 amino acids long. The CDR3 nucleotides are TGTGCCAGCAGCGCCGGGACACTTGGAAACACCATATATTTT. Translated, it gives CASSAGTLGNTIYF.

The chain links TRBV4-3 to TRBJ1-1; 9 positions match TRBD1. The junction had 5 bases not matched to a gene; V was cut back by 0 bases and J by 3 bases. CDR1 is LGHNA and CDR2 is YSLEER in the germline V gene. The CDR3 is 16 amino acids. CDR3 coding DNA: TGCGCCAGCAGCCAAGACTACAGGGGGCTCGACACTGAAGCTTTCTTT. It specifies CASSQDYRGLDTEAFF.

V is TRBV6-4 and J is TRBJ2-3, with D maybe TRBD1 (5 bases). Germline loops: CDR1 MRHNA, CDR2 SNTAGT. V was pared by 2 bases and J by 0 bases, with 9 bases between. The CDR3 extends over 15 amino acids. The DNA of the CDR3 is TGTGCCAGCAGTGACGGTGCAGGGAGCACAGATACGCAGTATTTT. It yields the protein CASSDGAGSTDTQYF.

This chain uses TRBV6-6 with TRBJ2-5; the D is unclear. The CDR3 spans 10 residues. Looked up from germline, CDR1 is MNHNY and CDR2 is SVGAGI (reference sequence). V lost 7 bases, J lost 5 bases, and 5 bases lay in between. The CDR3 sequence: CASNGETQYF. In DNA, the CDR3 is TGTGCCAGCAACGGTGAGACCCAGTACTTC.

The chain has TRBV6-6 and TRBJ1-5; D uncertain. The CDR3 spans 15 residues. Germline values: CDR1 MNHNY, CDR2 SVGAGI (reference sequence). V was shortened by 6 bases and J by 2 bases, with 14 bases between the two germline ends. The CDR3 region is CASSPGGSGNQPQHF. In nucleotides, the CDR3 is TGTGCCAGCAGCCCCGGAGGGAGCGGCAATCAGCCCCAGCATTTT.

V is TRBV19 and J is TRBJ2-1; TRBD2 aligns across 8 bases. The CDR3 is 17 amino acids. The germline V gene encodes CDR1 LNHDA and CDR2 SQIVND (reference sequence). The junction had 8 bases not matched to a gene; V was cut back by 3 bases and J by 1 base. CDR3 region: CASSIRLRGASYNEQFF. CDR3 coding DNA: TGTGCCAGTAGTATTAGATTGCGGGGGGCGTCCTACAATGAGCAGTTCTTC.

V and J are TRBV28 and TRBJ1-2, with no clear D. The germline V gene encodes CDR1 MDHEN and CDR2 SYDVKM. The CDR3 is made up of 14 amino acids. The V and J ends lost 5 bases and 3 bases respectively, with 13 bases between them. The CDR3 protein is CASSPTAGYYGYTF. The CDR3 region has the DNA TGTGCCAGCAGTCCCACTGCCGGGTACTATGGCTACACCTTC.

The chain has TRBV15 and TRBJ1-1, with D perhaps TRBD1 (5 bases). CDR1 LNHNV and CDR2 YYDKDF come from the germline V gene (reference sequence). The CDR3 has 13 amino acids. The V end was cut by 5 bases, the J end by 3 bases, with 10 bases between. This chain's CDR3 is CATSPRQYTEAFF. CDR3 bases: TGTGCCACCAGCCCCCGACAGTACACTGAAGCTTTCTTT.

The chain uses TRBV30 and TRBJ2-7; TRBD1 aligns across 7 bases. J lost 0 bases, V lost 3 bases, and 11 bases had no gene match. This CDR3 contains 16 residues. Germline V gene sequence: CDR1 GTSNPN, CDR2 SVGIG (reference sequence). Here the CDR3 reads CAWRAPGQSPSYEQYF. The CDR3 DNA reads TGTGCCTGGAGGGCCCCGGGACAGTCCCCCTCCTACGAGCAGTACTTC.

This rearrangement joins TRBV6-6 to TRBJ1-2; D not certain. The germline V and J ends were trimmed by 6 bases and 4 bases, with 21 bases remaining between them. The CDR3 runs to 16 residues. From germline, CDR1 is MNHNY and CDR2 SVGAGI (reference sequence). The DNA for the CDR3 is TGTGCCAGCAGCCTTCCGGGAACCGTCGCGATCTATGGCTACACCTTC. Residues: CASSLPGTVAIYGYTF.

The V gene is TRBV7-8, the J gene TRBJ1-2, with a tentative D call TRBD1 (6 bases). The CDR3 is 14 amino acids. Germline loops: CDR1 SGHVS, CDR2 FQNEAQ. V lost 1 base and J 7 bases, leaving 13 bases between the germline ends. CDR3 residues: CASSLVHREGGYTF. CDR3 DNA: TGTGCCAGCAGCTTAGTGCACAGGGAGGGTGGCTACACCTTC.

The J gene is TRBJ1-1, the V gene TRBV2, with D possibly being TRBD1 (5 bases). The germline V and J ends were trimmed by 9 bases and 7 bases, with 9 bases remaining between them. The CDR3 consists of 10 residues. Germline assignment: CDR1 SNHLY and CDR2 FYNNEI. The CDR3 nucleotides read TGTGCCAGACAGGTCCTTGAAGCTTTCTTT. It is translated as CARQVLEAFF.

The chain recombines TRBV6-5 with TRBJ1-2; possibly TRBD1 for D (6 bases). From germline, CDR1 is MNHEY and CDR2 SVGAGI. Between the trimmed V and J ends, which lost 6 bases and 6 bases, there was a span of 14 bases. The CDR3 totals 13 residues. The CDR3 nucleotides are TGTGCCAGCAGGACCACAGGGTTGAATGGCTACACCTTC. Encoded protein: CASRTTGLNGYTF.

The chain carries TRBV2 and TRBJ2-1, with D possibly TRBD2 on 6 matching bases. Deletions cut 10 bases from V and 5 bases from J, with 21 bases between. CDR3 size: 15 residues. Germline CDR1 reads SNHLY; CDR2 reads FYNNEI. The CDR3 reads CAILWMRGSNNEQFF. The CDR3 nucleotides read TGTGCCATCCTGTGGATGCGGGGAAGTAACAATGAGCAGTTCTTC.

This clone was seen a handful of times. This chain links TRBV30 with TRBJ1-6; D is unclear. Germline CDR1 reads GTSNPN; CDR2 reads SVGIG (reference sequence). Trimming shortened V by 0 bases and J by 5 bases, and 14 bases separated the two germline ends. CDR3 length equals 16 residues. CDR3 nucleotides: TGTGCCTGGAGTGTACTTGAGTTGGTTGATAATTCACCCCTCCACTTT. It codes for CAWSVLELVDNSPLHF.

This clone appeared once. This rearrangement joins TRBV5-1 to TRBJ2-1; the D gene is possibly TRBD2 (6 bases). Trimming took off 2 bases at V and 9 bases at J, with 12 bases between the two ends. Germline values: CDR1 SGHRS, CDR2 YFSETQ. CDR3 length: 13 amino acids. The CDR3 loop reads CASSFNRETEQFF. CDR3 nucleotides: TGCGCCAGCAGCTTCAACCGGGAGACTGAGCAGTTCTTC.

This clone occurred once. J is TRBJ2-1 and V is TRBV6-2 or TRBV6-3; possibly TRBD2 for D (6 bases). This CDR3 region has 15 residues. V lost 6 bases, J lost 1 base, and 13 bases lay in between. CDR1 and CDR2 (germline): MNHEY, SVGEGT. CDR3 nucleotide sequence: TGTGCCAGCAGCGGGAGTAGAACTTCCTACAATGAGCAGTTCTTC. Encoded protein: CASSGSRTSYNEQFF.

This clone was seen just once. As DNA, the CDR3 is TGTGCCAGCTCACCACGACAGTACCAGCCCCAGCATTTT. This codes for CASSPRQYQPQHF. V and J are TRBV18 and TRBJ1-5; D is possibly TRBD1 (5 bases). Germline V lookup: CDR1 KGHSH, CDR2 LQKENI. The CDR3 is made up of 13 amino acids. Trimming cost V 1 base and J 7 bases, with 8 bases left between them.

V and J are TRBV30 and TRBJ2-2; 7 bases fit TRBD2. V shed 8 bases, J shed 1 base, and the junction held 7 bases outside the gene matches. The CDR3 length is 14 residues. Germline CDR1 is GTSNPN and CDR2 is SVGIG (reference sequence). CDR3 region: CAGTAGWNTGELFF. The CDR3 DNA reads TGTGCCGGAACAGCGGGATGGAACACCGGGGAGCTGTTTTTT.

This clone was counted once. The V and J genes are TRBV19 and TRBJ1-2; D is ambiguous. Trimming left V 6 bases short and J 0 bases short, with 11 bases between. Germline V CDR1 and CDR2: LNHDA, SQIVND (reference sequence). This CDR3 has 14 residues. The CDR3 spells CASSPTPSNYGYTF. DNA for the CDR3: TGTGCCAGTAGCCCGACACCCTCTAACTATGGCTACACCTTC.

This clone was detected only a few times. The chain uses TRBV11-2 and TRBJ1-1; TRBD1 might be the D (5 bases). Trimming cost V 1 base and J 5 bases, with 5 bases left between them. Germline CDR1 reads SGHAT; CDR2 reads FQNNGV. The CDR3 is 12 residues long. CDR3 DNA: TGTGCCAGCAGCTTAGGACAGACTGAAGCTTTCTTT. It specifies CASSLGQTEAFF.

The chain employs TRBV9 and TRBJ1-2, with 11 bases fitting TRBD1. V was pared by 3 bases and J by 4 bases, with 5 bases of the junction left unmatched. The length of the CDR3 is 15 residues. The germline CDR1 and CDR2 sequences are SGDLS and YYNGEE. In DNA, the CDR3 is TGTGCCAGCAGCGCGGGACAGGGGGTGGGCTATGGCTACACCTTC. Translating it yields CASSAGQGVGYGYTF.

Only one count was recorded for this clone. The rearrangement joins TRBV27 to TRBJ2-7, with 8 bases aligning to TRBD1. Trimming removed 1 base from V and 5 bases from J; junction bases left unmatched: 4. CDR1 MNHEY and CDR2 SMNVEV come from the germline V gene (reference sequence). The CDR3 is made up of 14 amino acids. The CDR3 DNA follows: TGTGCCAGCAGTTTATTTCCAGGGGGCGACGAGCAGTACTTC. This translates into CASSLFPGGDEQYF.

The chain uses TRBV19 and TRBJ1-1, with D perhaps matching TRBD1 (5 bases). The CDR3 loop spans 15 amino acids. Trimming removed 6 bases at V and 4 bases at J, with 18 bases between. Germline lookup yields CDR1 LNHDA and CDR2 SQIVND (reference sequence). CDR3 in amino acids: CASSRGGGGRTEAFF. The CDR3 DNA reads as TGTGCCAGTAGCCGCGGGGGTGGAGGGCGCACTGAAGCTTTCTTT.

The chain recombines TRBV19 with TRBJ2-3, with unresolved D. Germline CDR1 is LNHDA and CDR2 is SQIVND (reference sequence). This CDR3 is built from 12 residues. Trimming pared 5 bases from V and 0 bases from J, leaving 3 bases between. CDR3 nucleotides: TGTGCCAGTAGTCCGAGCACAGATACGCAGTATTTT. Residues: CASSPSTDTQYF.

The chain combines TRBV23-1 with TRBJ2-1; perhaps TRBD1 as D (6 bases). TRBV23-1 is an open reading frame, and its role is uncertain. The V and J ends lost 0 bases and 6 bases respectively, with 21 bases between them. CDR3 length equals 18 residues. CDR3: CASSQSETRDMRVNEQFF. The CDR3 nucleotides read TGCGCCAGCAGTCAATCGGAGACCAGGGACATGAGGGTCAATGAGCAGTTCTTC.

The V call is TRBV4-2, the J call TRBJ1-1, with a possible D match to TRBD1 (5 bases). Looked up from germline, CDR1 is LGHNA and CDR2 is YNFKEQ. The CDR3 has 13 amino acids. Trimming shortened V by 1 base and J by 8 bases, and 11 bases separated the two germline ends. CDR3 sequence reads: CASSQVGGKEAFF. The CDR3 nucleotides read TGTGCCAGCAGCCAAGTGGGGGGGAAGGAAGCTTTCTTT.

The chain links TRBV7-9 to TRBJ2-6; possibly TRBD1 for D (5 bases). Germline V lookup: CDR1 SEHNR, CDR2 FQNEAQ (reference sequence). The CDR3 contains 16 residues. The germline V and J ends were trimmed by 5 bases and 1 base, with 12 bases remaining between them. CDR3 in amino acids: CASSARRGSGANVLTF. The CDR3 DNA sequence: TGTGCCAGCAGCGCTAGAAGGGGTTCTGGGGCCAACGTCCTGACTTTC.

The rearrangement joins TRBV27 to TRBJ2-7, with D possibly matching TRBD1 (8 bases). CDR1 and CDR2 from the germline V gene are MNHEY and SMNVEV (reference sequence). The CDR3 spans 14 residues. V dropped 6 bases and J dropped 2 bases, with 14 bases sitting between them. DNA of the CDR3: TGTGCCAGCAGGTGGACAGGGAGGGCCTACGAGCAGTACTTC. Translating it yields CASRWTGRAYEQYF.